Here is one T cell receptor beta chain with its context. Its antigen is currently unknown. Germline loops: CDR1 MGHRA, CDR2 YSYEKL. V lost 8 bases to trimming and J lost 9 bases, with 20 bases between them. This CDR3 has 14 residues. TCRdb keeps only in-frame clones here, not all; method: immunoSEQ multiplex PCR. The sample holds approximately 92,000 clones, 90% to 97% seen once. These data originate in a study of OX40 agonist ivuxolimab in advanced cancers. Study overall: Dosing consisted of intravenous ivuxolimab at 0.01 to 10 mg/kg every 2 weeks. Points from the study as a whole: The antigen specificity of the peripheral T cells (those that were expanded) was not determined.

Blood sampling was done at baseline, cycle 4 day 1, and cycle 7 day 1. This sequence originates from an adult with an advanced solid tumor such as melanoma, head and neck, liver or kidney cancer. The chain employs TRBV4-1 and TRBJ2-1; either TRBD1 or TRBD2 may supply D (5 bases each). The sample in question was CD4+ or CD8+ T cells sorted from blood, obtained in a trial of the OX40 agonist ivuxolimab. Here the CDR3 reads CASGPGTSYLEQFF. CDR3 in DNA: TGCGCCAGCGGTCCCGGGACCTCGTACCTTGAGCAGTTCTTC.